What follows describes a single TCR beta chain. Its antigen is unidentified. The data are from a study of cytomegalovirus exposure and HLA in healthy donors. CDR3 size: 15 residues. In germline, CDR1 is MNHEY, CDR2 SVGAGI. V gave up 6 bases and J gave up 8 bases; unmatched junction bases: 11. Primers: 60 Vbeta forward and 13 Jbeta reverse. Sequencing was performed with immunoSEQ multiplex PCR; in TCRdb, only in-frame clones are kept and a portion is missing. The sample shows roughly 110,000 clones, roughly 82% of them seen only once. Study-wide results and limits: Some public TCRs appeared in many individuals, while most sequences were rare.

This clonotype was sampled from a man aged 45-65 years in good health and CMV-seronegative. The chain couples TRBV6-5 to TRBJ1-5; 9 bases match TRBD1. Material for sequencing was PBMCs. CDR3 loop: CASSRITGGREPQHF. The CDR3 nucleotides are TGTGCCAGCAGCCGAATCACAGGGGGCAGGGAGCCCCAGCATTTT.